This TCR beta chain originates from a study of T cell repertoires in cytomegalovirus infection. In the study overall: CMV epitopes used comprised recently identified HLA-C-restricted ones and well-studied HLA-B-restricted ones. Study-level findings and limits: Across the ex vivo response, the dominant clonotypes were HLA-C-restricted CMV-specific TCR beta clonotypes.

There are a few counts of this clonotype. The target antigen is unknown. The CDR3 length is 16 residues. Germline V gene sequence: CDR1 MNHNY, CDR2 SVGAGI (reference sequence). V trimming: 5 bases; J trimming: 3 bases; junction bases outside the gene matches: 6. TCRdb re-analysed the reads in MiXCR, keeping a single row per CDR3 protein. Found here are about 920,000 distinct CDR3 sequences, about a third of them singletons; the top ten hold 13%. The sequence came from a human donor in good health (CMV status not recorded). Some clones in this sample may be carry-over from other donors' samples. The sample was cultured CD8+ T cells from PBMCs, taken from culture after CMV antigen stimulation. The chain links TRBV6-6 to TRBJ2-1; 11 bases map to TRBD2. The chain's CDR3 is CASSPSGGNFYNEQFF. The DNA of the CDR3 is TGTGCCAGCAGTCCTAGCGGGGGGAATTTCTACAATGAGCAGTTCTTC.